The 18 T cell receptor beta chains presented below share a single source sample, sequenced in a study of response to subunit inactivated influenza vaccine. Each CDR3 protein is one row after TCRdb ran MiXCR on the RT-PCR reads. The table includes roughly 500,000 distinct CDR3 sequences, 16% detected once. This sample comprised CD4+ T cells sorted from PBMCs, obtained less than 30 months after vaccination. The receptors were gathered from a man aged 50-75 years who received an inactivated influenza vaccine.

In this sample, this clonotype turned up once. This chain uses TRBV6-4 with TRBJ1-2; no clear D gene. V was cut by 4 bases and J by 5 bases, with 11 bases left in between. The germline gives CDR1 MRHNA, CDR2 SNTAGT. This CDR3 spans 13 amino acids. The CDR3 here is CASSADGRYGYTF. Written as DNA, the CDR3 is TGTGCCAGCAGTGCGGACGGACGTTATGGCTACACCTTC.

This chain links TRBV24-1 with TRBJ2-1; D unclear. Germline values: CDR1 KGHDR, CDR2 SFDVKD. V lost 3 bases to trimming and J lost 0 bases, with 14 bases between them. This CDR3 is built from 17 residues. The CDR3, as DNA: TGTGCCACCAGTGATCCGACCCCGGAGACCTCCTACAATGAGCAGTTCTTC. This gives the protein CATSDPTPETSYNEQFF.

The rearrangement uses TRBV9 and TRBJ2-7; TRBD2 agrees at 7 bases. The J segment lost 5 bases and the V segment lost 0 bases, leaving 5 bases of the junction unmatched. The germline gives CDR1 SGDLS, CDR2 YYNGEE. This CDR3 spans 14 amino acids. The CDR3 sequence: CASSVGGRENEQYF. The CDR3 DNA reads as TGTGCCAGCAGCGTAGGCGGGAGAGAAAACGAGCAGTACTTC.

This clonotype was recorded a few times. The chain combines TRBV20-1 with TRBJ2-7, with TRBD1 matching 7 bases. Trimming at V came to 6 bases and at J to 2 bases, leaving 10 bases not matched to a gene. Germline V gives CDR1 DFQATT, CDR2 SNEGSKA (reference sequence). This CDR3 is 14 amino acids long. In nucleotides, the CDR3 is TGCAGTGCCAAAAGGACAGGACTGACCTACGAGCAGTACTTC. This translates into CSAKRTGLTYEQYF.

The V call is TRBV6-1, the J call TRBJ2-2, with D possibly matching TRBD2 (5 bases). This CDR3 region has 13 residues. Between the trimmed V and J ends, which lost 6 bases and 0 bases, there was a span of 5 bases. CDR1 is MNHNS, CDR2 SASEGT, per germline. The CDR3 sequence: CASREANTGELFF. For the CDR3, the DNA is TGTGCCAGCAGGGAGGCGAACACCGGGGAGCTGTTTTTT.

V usage is TRBV11-2 and J usage is TRBJ2-7, with a weak D call TRBD2 (7 bases). Trimming removed 6 bases at V and 2 bases at J, with 26 bases between. Germline CDR1 SGHAT, CDR2 FQNNGV. This CDR3 is built from 18 residues. The CDR3 coding sequence is TGTGCCAGCAGAACGCCCAGGGGAAGCGGGACCAAGACCTACGAGCAGTACTTC. Amino acids: CASRTPRGSGTKTYEQYF.

This clonotype was found many times. The chain employs TRBV5-1 and TRBJ2-7, with 7 bases fitting TRBD1. J was trimmed by 0 bases and V by 0 bases; bases with no gene match: 9. Per germline, CDR1 SGHRS and CDR2 YFSETQ. The CDR3 runs to 17 residues. The CDR3 nucleotides are TGCGCCAGCAGCTTGGGACAGGGATACGAAGGCTCCTACGAGCAGTACTTC. It yields the protein CASSLGQGYEGSYEQYF. Variable domain in full (rest from reference TRBV5-1 and TRBJ2-7): KAGVTQTPRYLIKTRGQQVTLSCSPISGHRSVSWYQQTPGQGLQFLFEYFSETQRNKGNFPGRFSGRQFSNSRSEMNVSTLELGDSALYLCASSLGQGYEGSYEQYFGPGTRLTVT.

This clonotype was recorded at least ten times. V usage is TRBV4-1 and J usage is TRBJ1-5, with TRBD1 identical over 10 bases. With 4 bases clipped from V and 7 bases from J, the junction kept 4 bases outside the gene matches. The CDR3 length is 14 residues. CDR1 is MGHRA, CDR2 YSYEKL, per germline. CDR3 in amino acids: CASSRDRGSQPQHF. DNA of the CDR3: TGCGCCAGCAGCCGGGACAGGGGCAGCCAGCCCCAGCATTTT.

The CDR3 nucleotides are TGTGCCAGCAGCCGGACAGGGGAGATAGAGACCCAGTACTTC. This gives the protein CASSRTGEIETQYF. J is TRBJ2-5 and V is TRBV7-2; the match to TRBD1 covers 9 bases. Trimming removed 5 bases from V and 4 bases from J; junction bases left unmatched: 5. This CDR3 is 14 amino acids long. Germline values: CDR1 SGHTA, CDR2 FQGNSA.

This clonotype was recorded a few times. This rearrangement joins TRBV29-1 to TRBJ2-3; 8 nucleotides match TRBD2. Germline CDR1 and CDR2: SQVTM and ANQGSEA. V shed 4 bases and J 3 bases; nucleotides not matched to a gene: 6. The CDR3 loop spans 14 amino acids. CDR3 sequence reads: CSVAWGLVTDTQYF. The CDR3 coding sequence is TGCAGCGTTGCCTGGGGACTAGTGACAGATACGCAGTATTTT.

This clonotype was seen repeatedly, ten times or more. The chain employs TRBV9 and TRBJ2-3; D gene unclear. CDR1 and CDR2 from the germline V gene are SGDLS and YYNGEE. The V end lost 0 bases, the J end lost 6 bases, and 5 bases lay between the germline ends. The CDR3 extends over 12 amino acids. CDR3 nucleotide sequence: TGTGCCAGCAGCGTAGACGCTGATACGCAGTATTTT. Its translation is CASSVDADTQYF.

The chain recombines TRBV19 with TRBJ2-2; D is unresolved. This CDR3 contains 14 residues. V was trimmed by 3 bases and J by 5 bases, leaving 10 bases between them. In germline, CDR1 is LNHDA, CDR2 SQIVND (reference sequence). CDR3 in DNA: TGTGCCAGTAGTATTCGCACCAGTACCGGGGAGCTGTTTTTT. This translates into CASSIRTSTGELFF.

This chain links TRBV29-1 with TRBJ1-1; D possibly corresponds to TRBD1 (5 bases). Germline V CDR1 and CDR2: SQVTM, ANQGSEA. V was clipped by 1 base and J by 10 bases, with 16 bases between them. The CDR3 length is 13 residues. The CDR3 reads CSVEGILTGGAFF. The DNA of the CDR3 is TGCAGCGTTGAAGGAATCCTGACTGGGGGAGCTTTCTTT. The full variable domain, completed using reference TRBV29-1 and TRBJ1-1, is SAVISQKPSRDICQRGTSLTIQCQVDSQVTMMFWYRQQPGQSLTLIATANQGSEATYESGFVIDKFPISRPNLTFSTLTVSNMSPEDSSIYLCSVEGILTGGAFFGQGTRLTVV.

The chain joins TRBV5-1 to TRBJ2-3; unclear D gene. Germline V lookup: CDR1 SGHRS, CDR2 YFSETQ. Trimming pared 6 bases from V and 1 base from J, leaving 3 bases between. CDR3 length equals 11 residues. Here the CDR3 reads CASMGTDTQYF. As DNA, the CDR3 is TGCGCCAGCATGGGCACAGATACGCAGTATTTT. The full variable domain, rest sourced from reference TRBV5-1 and TRBJ2-3, is KAGVTQTPRYLIKTRGQQVTLSCSPISGHRSVSWYQQTPGQGLQFLFEYFSETQRNKGNFPGRFSGRQFSNSRSEMNVSTLELGDSALYLCASMGTDTQYFGPGTRLTVL.

Regarding this clonotype: Given a much more abundant clone one base away, this may be a read error. The chain is built from TRBV20-1 and TRBJ2-7; D is unclear. This CDR3 has 13 amino acids. The V end was cut by 1 base, the J end by 1 base, with 8 bases between. Germline V lookup: CDR1 DFQATT, CDR2 SNEGSKA (reference sequence). The CDR3 is CSARVGRSYEQYF. In DNA form, the CDR3 reads TGCAGTGCTAGAGTGGGCAGGTCCTACGAGCAGTACTTC.

This clonotype was picked up a small number of times. This CDR3 reads CASSFLEGSAFF. The CDR3 nucleotides are TGTGCCAGCAGTTTCTTGGAGGGGTCGGCTTTCTTT. The V call is TRBV27, the J call TRBJ1-1, with a tentative D call TRBD1 (5 bases). Germline loops: CDR1 MNHEY, CDR2 SMNVEV (reference sequence). The CDR3 length is 12 residues. V was clipped by 3 bases and J by 11 bases, with 13 bases between them.

By sample share, this clonotype is medium-sized (0.01 to 0.1%). The V and J genes are TRBV5-1 and TRBJ2-2; TRBD2 agrees at 8 bases. Germline V CDR1 and CDR2: SGHRS, YFSETQ. The V gene end was trimmed by 2 bases and the J gene end by 6 bases; junction bases not matched to a gene: 9. CDR3 length: 16 amino acids. The CDR3 DNA reads TGCGCCAGCAGCTTCGCAGGCCGGACTAGCTCCGGGGAGCTGTTTTTT. Translation: CASSFAGRTSSGELFF.

The chain uses TRBV18 and TRBJ2-3, with TRBD1 identical over 9 bases. This CDR3 comprises 14 residues. V lost 8 bases to trimming and J lost 1 base; unmatched junction nucleotides: 4. Germline CDR1 KGHSH, CDR2 LQKENI. The CDR3 nucleotides are TGTGCCAGCCTACAGGGGGCTGGCACAGATACGCAGTATTTT. Translation: CASLQGAGTDTQYF. Using reference TRBV18 and TRBJ2-3 for the parts outside the CDR3, the full variable domain is NAGVMQNPRHLVRRRGQEARLRCSPMKGHSHVYWYRQLPEEGLKFMVYLQKENIIDESGMPKERFSAEFPKEGPSILRIQQVVRGDSAAYFCASLQGAGTDTQYFGPGTRLTVL.